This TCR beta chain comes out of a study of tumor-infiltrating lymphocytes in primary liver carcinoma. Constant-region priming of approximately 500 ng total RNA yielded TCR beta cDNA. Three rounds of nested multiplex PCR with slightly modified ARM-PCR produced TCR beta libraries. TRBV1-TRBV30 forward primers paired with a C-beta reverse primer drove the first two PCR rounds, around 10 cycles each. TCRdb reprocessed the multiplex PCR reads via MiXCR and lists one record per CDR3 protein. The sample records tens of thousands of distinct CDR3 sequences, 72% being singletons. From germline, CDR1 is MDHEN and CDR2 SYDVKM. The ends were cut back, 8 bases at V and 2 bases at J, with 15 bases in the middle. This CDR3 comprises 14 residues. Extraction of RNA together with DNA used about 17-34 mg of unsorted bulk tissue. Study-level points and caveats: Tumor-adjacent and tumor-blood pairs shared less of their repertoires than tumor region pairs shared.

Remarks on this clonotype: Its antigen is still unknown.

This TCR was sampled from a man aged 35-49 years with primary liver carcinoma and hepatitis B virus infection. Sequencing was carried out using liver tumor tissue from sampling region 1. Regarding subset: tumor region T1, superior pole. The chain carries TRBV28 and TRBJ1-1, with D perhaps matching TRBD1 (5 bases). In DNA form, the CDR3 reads TGTGCCAGCCACAGCCGGGGGTTTAACACTGAAGCTTTCTTT. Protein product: CASHSRGFNTEAFF. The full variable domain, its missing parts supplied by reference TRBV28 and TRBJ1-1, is DVKVTQSSRYLVKRTGEKVFLECVQDMDHENMFWYRQDPGLGLRLIYFSYDVKMKEKGDIPEGYSVSREKKERFSLILESASTNQTSMYLCASHSRGFNTEAFFGQGTRLTVV.